This T cell receptor beta chain was retrieved from a study of monozygotic twins with inflammatory bowel disease. Germline V gene data show CDR1 as SGHDT and CDR2 as YYEEEE. The CDR3 contains 16 residues. TCRdb re-called the 5' RACE reads and gives one entry per CDR3 protein, without DNA. This sample's table has some 160,000 distinct CDR3 sequences. V is TRBV5-6 and J is TRBJ1-3; there is no DNA to check the TCRdb D call of TRBD1. The TCR comes from a human donor with ulcerative colitis or Crohn's disease, or a healthy co-twin of an affected twin (not recorded which). Sequenced material: blood. CDR3: CASSPGQASSGNTIYF.